Below, 23 T cell receptor beta chains from the same sample are listed, as sequenced in a study of cytomegalovirus exposure and HLA in healthy donors. PCR employed 60 Vbeta and 13 Jbeta primers. Assay used: immunoSEQ multiplex PCR; TCRdb lists only in-frame clones, some missing. The data contain some 85,000 clones, approximately 78% of them singletons. The sample comprised PBMCs. The source is a middle-aged woman in good health and CMV-seropositive.

This clone appeared once. The chain combines TRBV4-2 with TRBJ2-3; TRBD1 might be the D (6 bases). From germline, CDR1 is LGHNA and CDR2 YNFKEQ. This CDR3 has 15 amino acids. Trimming removed 4 bases from V and 2 bases from J, with 13 bases in between. The CDR3 loop reads CASSPGPGATDTQYF. Written as DNA, the CDR3 is TGTGCCAGCAGCCCCGGCCCAGGGGCCACAGATACGCAGTATTTT.

The rearrangement uses TRBV9 and TRBJ1-2, with 7 positions matching TRBD1. CDR1 is SGDLS, CDR2 YYNGEE, per germline. CDR3 length: 16 residues. V lost 0 bases, J lost 4 bases, and 9 bases stayed unmatched. The CDR3: CASSVGGTVVGYGYTF. Here the CDR3 DNA reads TGTGCCAGCAGCGTAGGAGGGACAGTTGTCGGCTATGGCTACACCTTC.

The rearrangement joins TRBV5-3 to TRBJ2-1; 12 bases agree with TRBD1. TRBV5-3 belongs to the ORF category, with a function that is uncertain. Unmatched junction bases numbered 14, after V lost 5 bases and J lost 5 bases. The CDR3 covers 18 residues. The CDR3 is CARRPGTGGRCLDNEQFF. The CDR3 DNA sequence: TGTGCCAGAAGGCCCGGGACAGGGGGCCGTTGCCTGGACAATGAGCAGTTCTTC.

The V and J genes are TRBV28 and TRBJ1-5, with a weak D call TRBD1 (6 bases). Germline V gene lookup returns CDR1 MDHEN and CDR2 SYDVKM. V shed 6 bases and J shed 5 bases, with 17 bases lying between them. CDR3 length: 15 amino acids. Here the CDR3 reads CASSPGGGADQPQHF. CDR3 nucleotides: TGTGCCAGCAGCCCCGGGGGGGGCGCCGATCAGCCCCAGCATTTT.

The CDR3 DNA is TGTGCCAGCTCACCTCTGACAGATTCTAACTATGGCTACACCTTC. Translation gives CASSPLTDSNYGYTF. J is TRBJ1-2 and V is TRBV18, with D possibly TRBD1 on 5 matching bases. The CDR3 loop spans 15 amino acids. Trimming took off 3 bases at V and 0 bases at J, with 11 bases between the two ends. CDR1 is KGHSH, CDR2 LQKENI, per germline.

The CDR3 here is CASSTQTGSGTDTQYF. Here the CDR3 DNA reads TGTGCCAGCAGCACGCAGACAGGGTCTGGCACAGATACGCAGTATTTT. V is TRBV7-2 and J is TRBJ2-3; 7 positions agree with TRBD1. The CDR3 is made up of 16 amino acids. V lost 5 bases, J lost 1 base, and 9 bases stayed unmatched. The germline gives CDR1 SGHTA, CDR2 FQGNSA.

The genes are TRBV6-1 and TRBJ1-2; D is perhaps TRBD1 (5 bases). The V end lost 1 base, the J end lost 5 bases, and 8 bases lay between the germline ends. The germline CDR1 and CDR2 sequences are MNHNS and SASEGT. The CDR3 spans 13 residues. The CDR3 DNA sequence: TGTGCCAGCAGTGAAGACAGGTTTTATGGCTACACCTTC. Translating it yields CASSEDRFYGYTF.

J is TRBJ2-5 and V is TRBV6-1; D not resolved. Per the germline V gene, CDR1 is MNHNS and CDR2 is SASEGT. This CDR3 contains 12 residues. Trimming left V 6 bases short and J 10 bases short, with 15 bases between. The DNA for the CDR3 is TGTGCCAGCAGCCAAACATCAGGAAACCAGTACTTC. Its translation is CASSQTSGNQYF.

The gene calls are TRBV30 and TRBJ1-1; tentative D call: TRBD1 (5 bases). The V end was cut by 2 bases, the J end by 4 bases, with 11 bases between. Germline CDR1 is GTSNPN and CDR2 is SVGIG (reference sequence). The length of the CDR3 is 13 residues. The CDR3 coding sequence is TGTGCCTGGAGTTCGGCGGGGGGCACTGAAGCTTTCTTT. It yields the protein CAWSSAGGTEAFF. Full variable domain (outside the CDR3, taken from reference TRBV30 and TRBJ1-1): SQTIHQWPATLVQPVGSPLSLECTVEGTSNPNLYWYRQAAGRGLQLLFYSVGIGQISSEVPQNLSASRPQDRQFILSSKKLLLSDSGFYLCAWSSAGGTEAFFGQGTRLTVV.

The V gene is TRBV19, the J gene TRBJ1-4; D is possibly TRBD1 (5 bases). Trimming removed 2 bases from V and 7 bases from J, with 11 bases in between. Germline V gene data show CDR1 as LNHDA and CDR2 as SQIVND (reference sequence). The CDR3 totals 14 residues. The CDR3: CASSIPREGEKLFF. The CDR3 nucleotides read TGTGCCAGTAGTATACCCAGGGAGGGTGAAAAACTGTTTTTT.

Only one count was recorded for this clone. The chain uses TRBV10-3 and TRBJ2-5, with 7 bases aligning to TRBD1. The CDR3 covers 14 residues. The trim removed 4 bases at V and 4 bases at J, leaving 6 bases unmatched. Per the germline V gene, CDR1 is ENHRY and CDR2 is SYGVKD. In DNA, the CDR3 is TGTGCCATCAGTGGAGGGGGCCAAGGAGAGACCCAGTACTTC. It codes for CAISGGGQGETQYF.

This clone was observed a handful of times. The chain has TRBV7-2 and TRBJ1-1; D unclear. Germline V gene data show CDR1 as SGHTA and CDR2 as FQGNSA. The CDR3 length is 16 residues. With 8 bases removed from V and 1 base from J, the gap between germline ends came to 20 bases. In DNA form, the CDR3 reads TGTGCCAGCTCCACTAGGAAGGGTGAACGGAACACTGAAGCTTTCTTT. Encoded protein: CASSTRKGERNTEAFF.

V is TRBV5-5 and J is TRBJ2-7, with 8 bases lining up with TRBD2. Germline V CDR1 and CDR2: SGHKS, YYEKEE (reference sequence). The length of the CDR3 is 15 residues. The ends lost 4 bases at V and 3 bases at J; junction bases unmatched: 9. The CDR3, as DNA: TGTGCCAGCAGCCCGACTAGCGCCTACTACTACGAGCAGTACTTC. This encodes CASSPTSAYYYEQYF. The full variable domain, rest sourced from reference TRBV5-5 and TRBJ2-7, is DAGVTQSPTHLIKTRGQQVTLRCSPISGHKSVSWYQQVLGQGPQFIFQYYEKEERGRGNFPDRFSARQFPNYSSELNVNALLLGDSALYLCASSPTSAYYYEQYFGPGTRLTVT.

The chain uses TRBV4-3 and TRBJ2-7, with 9 positions matching TRBD2. The CDR3 is 16 amino acids. Germline lookup yields CDR1 LGHNA and CDR2 YSLEER. The ends lost 1 base at V and 3 bases at J; junction bases unmatched: 7. The CDR3 loop is CASSQALAGSVYEQYF. As DNA, the CDR3 is TGCGCCAGCAGCCAAGCGCTAGCGGGATCAGTCTACGAGCAGTACTTC.

V gene TRBV27 combines with J gene TRBJ2-3; the match to TRBD2 covers 9 bases. CDR3 length equals 16 residues. CDR1 and CDR2 (germline): MNHEY, SMNVEV (reference sequence). Trimming took 6 bases from V and 3 from J; bases not matched to a gene: 10. In DNA form, the CDR3 reads TGTGCCAGCAGCTCCCTGGCGGGAGGGGGGACAGATACGCAGTATTTT. Protein product: CASSSLAGGGTDTQYF.

The rearrangement uses TRBV11-2 and TRBJ1-1; TRBD1 matches 7 bases. CDR3 length: 15 amino acids. Unmatched junction bases numbered 8, after V lost 6 bases and J lost 1 base. The germline gives CDR1 SGHAT, CDR2 FQNNGV. The CDR3, as DNA: TGTGCCAGCAGACCGATGGACAGGCCGAACACTGAAGCTTTCTTT. This codes for CASRPMDRPNTEAFF. The complete variable domain, with remaining parts taken from reference TRBV11-2 and TRBJ1-1, reads EAGVAQSPRYKIIEKRQSVAFWCNPISGHATLYWYQQILGQGPKLLIQFQNNGVVDDSQLPKDRFSAERLKGVDSTLKIQPAKLEDSAVYLCASRPMDRPNTEAFFGQGTRLTVV.

J is TRBJ1-5 and V is TRBV19; D gene uncertain. The ends were cut back, 1 base at V and 6 bases at J, with 7 bases in the middle. Germline V gene lookup returns CDR1 LNHDA and CDR2 SQIVND (reference sequence). The CDR3 has 13 amino acids. This CDR3 is CASSIALGQPQHF. As DNA, the CDR3 is TGTGCCAGTAGTATAGCCCTCGGTCAGCCCCAGCATTTT.

V usage is TRBV15 and J usage is TRBJ1-2; 10 nucleotides agree with TRBD1. The CDR3 length is 16 residues. V shed 0 bases and J 4 bases; nucleotides not matched to a gene: 5. Germline CDR1 and CDR2: LNHNV and YYDKDF (reference sequence). The CDR3 DNA is TGTGCCACCAGCAGAGACGGGACAGGGGCCTTCTATGGCTACACCTTC. Translated, it gives CATSRDGTGAFYGYTF.

The chain is built from TRBV18 and TRBJ2-2, with TRBD2 identical over 13 bases. The germline V gene encodes CDR1 KGHSH and CDR2 LQKENI. J gave up 5 bases and V 6 bases, and 9 bases lay outside the gene matches. The CDR3 is 17 residues long. CDR3 DNA: TGTGCCAGCTCGCCTACTAGCGGGAGGGCCGGGACCGGGGAGCTGTTTTTT. Translation: CASSPTSGRAGTGELFF.

The chain recombines TRBV5-4 with TRBJ2-1; TRBD2 agrees at 9 bases. The CDR3 is 15 amino acids. CDR1 is SGHNT, CDR2 YYREEE, per germline (reference sequence). After removal of 0 bases from V and 10 bases from J, the junction contained 8 bases not matched to a gene. CDR3 nucleotides: TGTGCCAGCAGCTTGGCCTTAGCGGGAGCTAAGGAGCAGTTCTTC. Protein product: CASSLALAGAKEQFF. The full variable domain, its missing parts supplied by reference TRBV5-4 and TRBJ2-1, is ETGVTQSPTHLIKTRGQQVTLRCSSQSGHNTVSWYQQALGQGPQFIFQYYREEENGRGNFPPRFSGLQFPNYSSELNVNALELDDSALYLCASSLALAGAKEQFFGPGTRLTVL.

The rearrangement uses TRBV7-2 and TRBJ1-1; 11 bases line up with TRBD1. This CDR3 spans 14 amino acids. V shed 5 bases, J shed 5 bases, and the junction held 4 bases outside the gene matches. CDR1 SGHTA and CDR2 FQGNSA come from the germline V gene. CDR3 DNA sequence: TGTGCCAGCAGCCCAGGACAGGGGGCGACTGAAGCTTTCTTT. Protein: CASSPGQGATEAFF.

This clone came up once. The chain employs TRBV7-2 and TRBJ2-5; 7 nucleotides agree with TRBD2. The V gene's germline CDR1 is SGHTA and CDR2 FQGNSA. V was clipped by 2 bases and J by 0 bases; unmatched bases: 9. This CDR3 is 17 amino acids long. Here the CDR3 reads CASSLRGAGGYQETQYF. CDR3 DNA: TGTGCCAGCAGCTTACGGGGTGCCGGGGGGTACCAAGAGACCCAGTACTTC.

This chain joins TRBV5-6 and TRBJ2-7, with 10 bases fitting TRBD2. The trim removed 0 bases at V and 4 bases at J, leaving 10 bases unmatched. The V gene's germline CDR1 is SGHDT and CDR2 YYEEEE. The CDR3 consists of 17 residues. The CDR3 region has the DNA TGTGCCAGCAGCTTGGAGGGTTCTAGCGGGAGTTGGTACGAGCAGTACTTC. Translated: CASSLEGSSGSWYEQYF.